This T cell receptor beta chain appears in the sequencing data of a study of cytomegalovirus exposure and HLA in healthy donors. Study-level information: It was reported in a later analysis that the 90 to 150 validation repertoires used the same platform as the roughly 700 first-cohort repertoires.

Study-wide results and limits: Some TCR beta chains (164 of them) were listed as cytomegalovirus-associated. The classifier, whose performance was assessed in both the original and validation cohorts, reportedly diagnosed cytomegalovirus status with high specificity and sensitivity. According to a subsequent analysis, TCR clusters identified in the first cohort showed a tendency to co-occur across the roughly 110 validation repertoires.

The ends lost 0 bases at V and 5 bases at J; junction bases unmatched: 3. Germline V gene data show CDR1 as SGDLS and CDR2 as YYNGEE. The CDR3 runs to 15 residues. Profiled with immunoSEQ multiplex PCR; TCRdb holds only in-frame clones, not every one. Here the sample spans 67,000 or so clones, about 94% being singletons. As for this clone: Its matching antigen is unknown.

Specimen: PBMCs. This chain connects TRBV9 to TRBJ2-3, with TRBD1 matching over 10 bases. The source of this sequence is a man younger than 35 in good health and CMV-seropositive. CDR3 protein: CASSVDGDRGDTQYF. CDR3 in DNA: TGTGCCAGCAGCGTAGATGGGGACAGGGGAGATACGCAGTATTTT.